This TCR beta chain came from a study of cytomegalovirus exposure and HLA in healthy donors. Study-level findings and limits: The tendency of first-cohort TCR clusters to co-occur in the 120 or so validation repertoires emerged from a later analysis. Associated with cytomegalovirus, according to the listing, were 150 to 200 TCR beta chains.

Germline CDR1 is SGDLS and CDR2 is YYNGEE. V lost 2 bases to trimming and J lost 5 bases; unmatched junction nucleotides: 8. The CDR3 contains 17 residues. A note on this clone: Its matching antigen is unknown.

Data came from immunoSEQ multiplex PCR; TCRdb stores just in-frame clones and leaves some out. The sample contains some 170,000 clones, roughly 89% of which appear only once. This TCR derives from a woman under 40 in good health and CMV-seronegative. The chain has TRBV9 and TRBJ2-1, with 12 bases identical to TRBD1. The specimen was PBMCs. The CDR3 is CASSVHRDRGQDNEQFF. In DNA form, the CDR3 reads TGTGCCAGCAGCGTTCACCGGGACAGGGGGCAGGACAATGAGCAGTTCTTC.